One T cell receptor (beta chain) is described in this entry. Some clones are missing from TCRdb's copy, which holds only in-frame ones; the method was immunoSEQ multiplex PCR. The sample includes around 380,000 clones, more than 85% of them seen just once. This entry comes from a study of Ad26.COV2.S vaccination and SARS-CoV-2 variants. For the study at large: Recipients of Ad26.COV2.S got it intramuscularly, once or twice 56 days apart.

Germline CDR1 MNHEY, CDR2 SVGAGI. Trimming removed 0 bases at V and 1 base at J, with 9 bases between. The CDR3 loop spans 15 amino acids. This sample's treatment: 19 received Ad26.COV2.S at low or high dose, single or two shots; about 5 received placebo; per-sample allocation not given. Samples analyzed were those drawn on day 63 after the first vaccine or placebo injection. This TCR came from a person between 18 and 65 years old who received the Ad26.COV2.S COVID-19 vaccine or a placebo. V usage is TRBV6-5 and J usage is TRBJ1-2; D remains unclear. The material sequenced was peripheral blood, taken in a trial of Ad26.COV2.S vaccine versus placebo. This chain's CDR3 is CASSYSGGSNYGYTF. CDR3 DNA sequence: TGTGCCAGCAGTTACTCGGGAGGAAGTAACTATGGCTACACCTTC.